Listed here are 18 T cell receptor beta chains from one sample, sequenced in a study of siplizumab effects on memory and regulatory T cells. Clones were sequenced by immunoSEQ multiplex PCR, and TCRdb holds only the in-frame ones, with some missing. The repertoire holds about 69,000 clones, with 80% to 90% as singletons. The sequenced sample was Tregs sorted from blood. These receptors all come from a human donor in good health.

V usage is TRBV5-1 and J usage is TRBJ2-1, with 9 bases fitting TRBD2. The CDR3 covers 17 residues. CDR1 is SGHRS and CDR2 is YFSETQ in the germline V gene. The ends lost 2 bases at V and 6 bases at J; junction bases unmatched: 12. Here the CDR3 DNA reads TGCGCCAGCAGCTTTGGGTCTCTAGCGGGGATGGGCAATGAGCAGTTCTTC. It translates to CASSFGSLAGMGNEQFF. The whole variable domain, filled in from reference TRBV5-1 and TRBJ2-1, reads KAGVTQTPRYLIKTRGQQVTLSCSPISGHRSVSWYQQTPGQGLQFLFEYFSETQRNKGNFPGRFSGRQFSNSRSEMNVSTLELGDSALYLCASSFGSLAGMGNEQFFGPGTRLTVL.

The rearrangement links TRBV19 to TRBJ1-5; a weak D match, TRBD1 (6 bases). Germline V gene sequence: CDR1 LNHDA, CDR2 SQIVND (reference sequence). The CDR3 has 14 residues. Trimming took off 4 bases at V and 7 bases at J, with 14 bases between the two ends. CDR3 coding DNA: TGTGCCAGTAGTACAGAGGGCAGGGGACAGCCCCAGCATTTT. It translates to CASSTEGRGQPQHF. The variable domain in full, with the rest retrieved from reference TRBV19 and TRBJ1-5, is DGGITQSPKYLFRKEGQNVTLSCEQNLNHDAMYWYRQDPGQGLRLIYYSQIVNDFQKGDIAEGYSVSREKKESFPLTVTSAQKNPTAFYLCASSTEGRGQPQHFGDGTRLSIL.

The chain combines TRBV5-1 with TRBJ1-4; 8 bases are a match to TRBD1. V lost 6 bases, J lost 8 bases, and 9 bases stayed unmatched. The germline gives CDR1 SGHRS, CDR2 YFSETQ. This CDR3 has 14 amino acids. CDR3 loop: CASTAAGGLEKLFF. The CDR3 coding sequence is TGCGCCAGCACTGCCGCAGGGGGCCTCGAAAAACTGTTTTTT. Variable domain in full (rest from reference TRBV5-1 and TRBJ1-4): KAGVTQTPRYLIKTRGQQVTLSCSPISGHRSVSWYQQTPGQGLQFLFEYFSETQRNKGNFPGRFSGRQFSNSRSEMNVSTLELGDSALYLCASTAAGGLEKLFFGSGTQLSVL.

The genes are TRBV6-1 and TRBJ1-1; no firm D call. Trimming cost V 8 bases and J 4 bases, with 8 bases left between them. The CDR3 runs 11 residues. Germline V lookup: CDR1 MNHNS, CDR2 SASEGT. The CDR3 bases are TGTGCCAGCTCGGCGTTCACTGAAGCTTTCTTT. Translating it yields CASSAFTEAFF.

V is TRBV18 and J is TRBJ1-3; tentative D call: TRBD1 (5 bases). The ends were cut back, 3 bases at V and 4 bases at J, with 13 bases in the middle. CDR1 KGHSH and CDR2 LQKENI come from the germline V gene. The CDR3 has 15 residues. The CDR3: CASSPGTPFGNTIYF. CDR3 DNA sequence: TGTGCCAGCTCACCGGGGACCCCCTTCGGAAACACCATATATTTT.

The chain couples TRBV27 to TRBJ2-3, with 7 bases aligning to TRBD2. Germline V CDR1 and CDR2: MNHEY, SMNVEV (reference sequence). This CDR3 contains 15 residues. V was clipped by 6 bases and J by 2 bases; unmatched bases: 8. This chain's CDR3 is CASSPGSGFTDTQYF. CDR3 in DNA: TGTGCCAGCAGCCCTGGTAGCGGGTTCACAGATACGCAGTATTTT.

The rearrangement links TRBV30 to TRBJ2-4; D unclear. V was clipped by 1 base and J by 1 base, with 8 bases between them. Germline V lookup: CDR1 GTSNPN, CDR2 SVGIG (reference sequence). This CDR3 spans 14 amino acids. The CDR3 DNA reads as TGTGCCTGGAGTGGCGCACTCGCCAAAAACATTCAGTACTTC. Translated, it gives CAWSGALAKNIQYF.

V and J are TRBV2 and TRBJ2-2; D is perhaps TRBD2 (5 bases). V was clipped by 2 bases and J by 4 bases, with 5 bases between them. The germline gives CDR1 SNHLY, CDR2 FYNNEI. This CDR3 has 13 residues. The CDR3: CASSERGTGELFF. Written as DNA, the CDR3 is TGTGCCAGCAGTGAACGGGGCACCGGGGAGCTGTTTTTT.

The V gene is TRBV28, the J gene TRBJ1-4; the D gene is possibly TRBD1 (6 bases). The CDR3 extends over 14 amino acids. Looked up from germline, CDR1 is MDHEN and CDR2 is SYDVKM. Trimming removed 3 bases from V and 8 bases from J, with 13 bases in between. CDR3 residues: CASSFRDKGEKLFF. The CDR3 nucleotides are TGTGCCAGCAGTTTCCGGGACAAGGGGGAAAAACTGTTTTTT.

J is TRBJ2-2 and V is TRBV6-1; D gene uncertain. Germline V lookup: CDR1 MNHNS, CDR2 SASEGT. The CDR3 sequence is 15 residues long. Deletions cut 5 bases from V and 0 bases from J, with 10 bases between. The CDR3 nucleotides read TGTGCCAGCAGTAGAGATATGCCGAACACCGGGGAGCTGTTTTTT. Its protein product is CASSRDMPNTGELFF.

The J gene is TRBJ2-3, the V gene TRBV5-1; 10 nucleotides match TRBD2. The J segment lost 0 bases and the V segment lost 4 bases, leaving 8 bases of the junction unmatched. CDR3 length equals 17 residues. Looked up from germline, CDR1 is SGHRS and CDR2 is YFSETQ. CDR3 DNA sequence: TGCGCCAGCAGCGGCTCGGGACTAGCGATTAGCACAGATACGCAGTATTTT. It yields the protein CASSGSGLAISTDTQYF.

The chain couples TRBV5-1 to TRBJ2-3, with a possible D match to TRBD2 (5 bases). The CDR3 is 15 residues long. CDR1 is SGHRS, CDR2 YFSETQ, per germline. V was trimmed by 0 bases and J by 6 bases, leaving 14 bases between them. The CDR3, as DNA: TGCGCCAGCAGCTTGGATGGCCTAGCAGCCGATACGCAGTATTTT. Translation gives CASSLDGLAADTQYF.

This clone was picked up a small number of times. The chain joins TRBV6-5 to TRBJ1-3; D is uncertain. The CDR3 has 14 residues. V was shortened by 5 bases and J by 0 bases, with 8 bases between the two germline ends. The germline V gene encodes CDR1 MNHEY and CDR2 SVGAGI. This CDR3 reads CASSRQYSGNTIYF. DNA for the CDR3: TGTGCCAGCAGTCGTCAGTACTCTGGAAACACCATATATTTT.

The chain carries TRBV4-2 and TRBJ1-2, with 11 bases aligning to TRBD1. V was clipped by 1 base and J by 4 bases; unmatched bases: 2. This CDR3 region has 15 residues. Germline CDR1 is LGHNA and CDR2 is YNFKEQ. For the CDR3, the DNA is TGTGCCAGCAGCCAAGTGGGACAGGGGGGCTATGGCTACACCTTC. The encoded protein is CASSQVGQGGYGYTF.

The V call is TRBV5-4, the J call TRBJ1-2; D is uncertain. This CDR3 has 13 amino acids. Trimming shortened V by 3 bases and J by 3 bases, and 9 bases separated the two germline ends. CDR1 SGHNT and CDR2 YYREEE come from the germline V gene (reference sequence). The CDR3 is CASSSTIDYGYTF. The CDR3 DNA sequence: TGTGCCAGCAGCTCGACAATAGACTATGGCTACACCTTC.

V is TRBV19 and J is TRBJ2-7; 8 positions agree with TRBD2. CDR1 LNHDA and CDR2 SQIVND come from the germline V gene (reference sequence). With V trimmed by 1 base and J by 3 bases, 2 bases remained unmatched. CDR3 size: 14 residues. Here the CDR3 reads CASSIGGLGYEQYF. The CDR3, as DNA: TGTGCCAGTAGTATAGGGGGACTAGGCTACGAGCAGTACTTC. The full variable domain, in which reference TRBV19 and TRBJ2-7 provide the parts outside the CDR3, is DGGITQSPKYLFRKEGQNVTLSCEQNLNHDAMYWYRQDPGQGLRLIYYSQIVNDFQKGDIAEGYSVSREKKESFPLTVTSAQKNPTAFYLCASSIGGLGYEQYFGPGTRLTVT.

The CDR3 spells CASSLEARGETYEQYF. The CDR3 coding sequence is TGCGCCAGCAGCCTCGAAGCTCGGGGGGAAACCTACGAGCAGTACTTC. The gene calls are TRBV5-1 and TRBJ2-7; 7 nucleotides align to TRBD2. The CDR3 is made up of 16 amino acids. Germline CDR1 and CDR2: SGHRS and YFSETQ. With 4 bases clipped from V and 2 bases from J, the junction kept 12 bases outside the gene matches.

CDR3 protein: CASSLVVEKLFF. DNA of the CDR3: TGTGCCAGCAGCTTGGTCGTTGAAAAACTGTTTTTT. V usage is TRBV5-5 and J usage is TRBJ1-4; D call uncertain. Per germline, CDR1 SGHKS and CDR2 YYEKEE (reference sequence). The V end was cut by 0 bases, the J end by 7 bases, with 4 bases between. The CDR3 spans 12 residues.